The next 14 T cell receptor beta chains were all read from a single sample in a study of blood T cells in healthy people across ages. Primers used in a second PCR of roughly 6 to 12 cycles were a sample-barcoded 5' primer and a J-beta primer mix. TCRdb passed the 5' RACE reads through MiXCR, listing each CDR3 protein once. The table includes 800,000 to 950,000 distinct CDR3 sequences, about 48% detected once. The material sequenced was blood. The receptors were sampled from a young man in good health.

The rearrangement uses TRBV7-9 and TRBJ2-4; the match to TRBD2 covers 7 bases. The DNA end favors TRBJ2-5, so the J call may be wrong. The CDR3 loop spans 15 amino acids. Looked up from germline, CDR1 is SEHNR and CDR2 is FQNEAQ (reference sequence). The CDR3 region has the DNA TGTGCCAGCAGCCCCGCGACCGGGGAGGGAGAGACCCAGTACTTC. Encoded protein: CASSPATGEGETQYF.

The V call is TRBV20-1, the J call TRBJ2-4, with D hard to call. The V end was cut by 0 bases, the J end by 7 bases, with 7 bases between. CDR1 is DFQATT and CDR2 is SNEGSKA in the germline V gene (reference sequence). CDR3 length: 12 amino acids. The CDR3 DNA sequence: TGCAGTGCTAGAGATCAAACTAACATTCAGTACTTC. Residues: CSARDQTNIQYF.

The CDR3, as DNA: TGTGCCAGCAGCCCCAATGGGGGGTCTGATGGCTACACCTTC. Protein: CASSPNGGSDGYTF. The gene calls are TRBV6-5 and TRBJ1-2, with a weak D call TRBD1 (5 bases). The CDR3 is 14 residues long. From germline, CDR1 is MNHEY and CDR2 SVGAGI. V dropped 6 bases and J dropped 6 bases, with 17 bases sitting between them.

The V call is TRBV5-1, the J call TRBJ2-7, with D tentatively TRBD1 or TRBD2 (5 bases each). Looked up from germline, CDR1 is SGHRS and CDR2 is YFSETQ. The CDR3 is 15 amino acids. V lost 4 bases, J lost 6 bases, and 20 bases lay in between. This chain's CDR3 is CASSPPNGASGEQYF. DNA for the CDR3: TGCGCCAGCAGCCCTCCCAACGGGGCTTCGGGCGAGCAGTACTTC.

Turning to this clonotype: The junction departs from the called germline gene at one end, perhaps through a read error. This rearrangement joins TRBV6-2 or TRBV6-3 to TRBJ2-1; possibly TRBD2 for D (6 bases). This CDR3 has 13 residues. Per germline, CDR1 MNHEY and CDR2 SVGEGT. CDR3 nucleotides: TGTGCCGGCAGTTACGGGGGACACAATGAGCAGTTCTTC. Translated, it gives CAGSYGGHNEQFF.

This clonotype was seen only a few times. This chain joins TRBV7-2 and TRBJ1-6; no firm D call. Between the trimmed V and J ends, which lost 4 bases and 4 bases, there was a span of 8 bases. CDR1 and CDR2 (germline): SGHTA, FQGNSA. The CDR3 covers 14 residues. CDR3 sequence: CASSSGPYNSPLHF. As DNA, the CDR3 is TGTGCCAGCAGCTCCGGACCGTATAATTCACCCCTCCACTTT.

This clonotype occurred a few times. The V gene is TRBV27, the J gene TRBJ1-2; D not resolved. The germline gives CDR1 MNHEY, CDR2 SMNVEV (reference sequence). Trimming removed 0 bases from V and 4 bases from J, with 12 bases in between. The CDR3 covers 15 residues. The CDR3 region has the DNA TGTGCCAGCAGTTTATCCCCGTCTAGGACCTATGGCTACACCTTC. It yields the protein CASSLSPSRTYGYTF.

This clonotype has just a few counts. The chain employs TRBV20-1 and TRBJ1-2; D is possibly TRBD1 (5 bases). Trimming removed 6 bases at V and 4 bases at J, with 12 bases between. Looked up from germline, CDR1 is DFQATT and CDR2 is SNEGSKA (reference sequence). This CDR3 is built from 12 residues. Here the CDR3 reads CSAQIGGYGYTF. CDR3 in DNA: TGCAGTGCCCAAATTGGGGGCTATGGCTACACCTTC.

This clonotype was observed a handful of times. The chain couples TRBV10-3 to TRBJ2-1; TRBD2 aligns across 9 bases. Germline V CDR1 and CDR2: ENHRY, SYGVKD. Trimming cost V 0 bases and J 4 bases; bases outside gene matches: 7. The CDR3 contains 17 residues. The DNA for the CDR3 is TGTGCCATCAGTGAGTCGCCTAGCGGGGTTTCTTACAATGAGCAGTTCTTC. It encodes CAISESPSGVSYNEQFF.

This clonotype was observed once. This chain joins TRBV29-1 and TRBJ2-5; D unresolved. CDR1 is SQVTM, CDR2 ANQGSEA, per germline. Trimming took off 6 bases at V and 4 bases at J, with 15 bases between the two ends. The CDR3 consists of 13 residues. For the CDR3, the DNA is TGCAGCGTGGGCCCCCGCAGGCGAGAGACCCAGTACTTC. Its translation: CSVGPRRRETQYF.

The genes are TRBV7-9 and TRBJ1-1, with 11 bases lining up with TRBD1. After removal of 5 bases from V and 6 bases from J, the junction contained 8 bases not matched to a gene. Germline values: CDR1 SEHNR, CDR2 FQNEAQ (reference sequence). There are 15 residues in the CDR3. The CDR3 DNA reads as TGTGCCAGCAGCCCCTCTGGACAGGGGGCCCCTGAAGCTTTCTTT. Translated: CASSPSGQGAPEAFF.

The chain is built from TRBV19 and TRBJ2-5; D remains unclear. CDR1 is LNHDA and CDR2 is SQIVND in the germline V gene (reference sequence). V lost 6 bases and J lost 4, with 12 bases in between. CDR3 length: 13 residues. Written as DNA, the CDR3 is TGTGCCAGTAGAGACTCAAAAGTAGAGACCCAGTACTTC. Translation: CASRDSKVETQYF.

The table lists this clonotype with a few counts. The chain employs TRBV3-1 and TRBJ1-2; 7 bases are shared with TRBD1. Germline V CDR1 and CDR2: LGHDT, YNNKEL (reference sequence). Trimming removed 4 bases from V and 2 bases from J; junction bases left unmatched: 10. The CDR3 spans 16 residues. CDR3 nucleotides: TGTGCCAGCAGCCTCCTCGGGACAGCTAGGAACTATGGCTACACCTTC. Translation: CASSLLGTARNYGYTF.

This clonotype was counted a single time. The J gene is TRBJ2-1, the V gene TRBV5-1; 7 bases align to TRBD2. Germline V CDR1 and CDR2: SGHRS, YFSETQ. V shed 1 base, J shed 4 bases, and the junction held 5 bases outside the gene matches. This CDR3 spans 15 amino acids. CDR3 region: CASSLFSGEYNEQFF. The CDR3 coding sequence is TGCGCCAGCAGCTTGTTCAGCGGGGAATACAATGAGCAGTTCTTC.